This paragraph reports one TCR beta chain. A few counts support this clonotype. Its binding antigen is unknown. Base qualities were left out, and no much larger clone turns up one base away. TCR cDNA was synthesized by 5'RACE template switching, through which a universal primer site and unique molecular identifiers were introduced. Priming of cDNA synthesis was performed from both the TCR alpha and TCR beta constant segments. Library amplification involved two PCR steps, and the second step added sample barcodes and sequencing adapters. Sequencing of libraries was performed on Illumina HiSeq 2500 (2x100 bp) or NovaSeq (2x150 bp). The original pipeline was this. Demultiplexing of reads and collapsing into UMI consensus sequences were performed with MIGEC, and V(D)J alignment was carried out with MiXCR. Using edgeR on replicate PBMC samples, clonotypes were called vaccine-responding if FDR was below 0.01 and the log2 fold change was above 5 up to day 15. Each bulk clonotype received a CD4 or CD8 identity based on whether the sequenced CD4 or CD8 repertoire contained that clonotype at higher abundance. The raw public data were reprocessed by TCRdb itself: fastp quality trimming at Q25, MiXCR clonotype calling, in-frame beta chains only. Each CDR3 protein gets just one entry, which takes the most common genes and DNA from the rows behind it. None of the V and J calls come from the authors' own analysis; TCRdb made them. The sample profile shows 200,000 to 300,000 distinct CDR3 sequences; over 6.5% of them were found once. The ten most abundant clones make up more than 0.85% of the sample.

CDR1 and CDR2 were assigned from the germline V gene as MNHEY and SVGEGT. Unmatched junction bases come to 9, with V trimmed by 4 bases and J by 2 bases. Its CDR3 holds 16 amino acids, cysteine through phenylalanine. CDR3 DNA is the only sequence kept; it has 48 bases, read in frame from the first base. The sample's treatment or condition, from its label and the paper: live attenuated yellow fever vaccine strain. A standard Ficoll-Paque protocol was used to isolate PBMCs from peripheral blood. Dynabeads CD4 and CD8 positive selection kits were used to isolate the CD4 and CD8 T-cell fractions. TriZol was used to extract RNA from bulk PBMCs, from CD4 and CD8 fractions, and from dextramer-positive and dextramer-negative fractions. This entry is derived from a study of T cells after yellow fever vaccination (dated by TCRdb to about 2019). With respect to the entire study: The SMART-Seq v4 Ultra Low Input RNA kit was used to prepare libraries from fractions with low cell numbers. Bulk TCR alpha and beta repertoires were sequenced longitudinally to track T-cell clones before and after primary and booster YFV17D yellow fever vaccination. Two healthy male donors made up the cohort, one aged 18 to 30 years and the other aged 30 to 39 years. Blood was drawn at multiple timepoints before and after primary and secondary immunization, with bulk PBMC replicates and cell subsets isolated.

Study-wide findings and limitations: Only two donors were included in the study, so the extent to which the findings can be generalized is limited. FACS-sorted repertoires could contain abundant contaminating clonotypes from the bulk population, so computational filtering was required. Compared with the primary T-cell response, the secondary T-cell response was faster but weaker, reaching its peak on day 5 rather than on day 15. After the booster, most of the clones that had expanded following primary vaccination were detected again (roughly 96% of CD4 and around 90% of CD8), which suggests that memory was broadly maintained. A small fraction of clonotypes showed up in both the CD4 and CD8 compartments, probably as a result of convergent recombination.

The chain is encoded by TRBV6-2 or TRBV6-3 joined to TRBJ2-3, and 7 junctional nucleotides match TRBD2. This material consisted of CD4+ T cells sorted from PBMCs, taken on the day of the yellow fever booster vaccination. The TCR sequence derives from a man aged 25-45 years who received the YFV17D yellow fever vaccine. The DNA sequence reads TGTGCCAGCAGTTCCTTATCTAGCGGTAACACAGATACGCAGTATTTT. This translates into CASSSLSSGNTDTQYF.